The sequence of this T cell receptor beta chain was determined in a study of lymphopenia after photon versus proton radiotherapy. Notes on this clone: What it binds is not known.

Germline V gives CDR1 LGHNA, CDR2 YNFKEQ. This CDR3 has 17 amino acids. With 4 bases clipped from V and 6 bases from J, the junction kept 8 bases outside the gene matches. Points from the study as a whole: After lymphocyte nadir, photon-treated repertoires showed oligoclonal expansion, especially CD8+ Temra. Relative stability marked proton patients; photon patients lost diversity and naive cells. Better survival with proton therapy was suggested as possible, not demonstrated. A bigger post-nadir fall in TCR diversity correlated inversely with survival time in deceased patients.

The assay was immunoSEQ multiplex PCR, and TCRdb's table has in-frame clones only and misses some. The sample holds approximately 71,000 clones; roughly 93% are singletons and the top ten take about 3%. J is TRBJ2-2 and V is TRBV4-2; TRBD2 matches at 13 bases. The receptor comes from a woman in her 70s with pancreatic cancer. The sequencing used peripheral blood, collected from a patient treated with photon-based radiotherapy. The CDR3, as DNA: TGTGCCAGCAGCCCGGGACTAGCGGGATTCGACGCCGGGGAGCTGTTTTTT. As protein: CASSPGLAGFDAGELFF.